The 15 T cell receptor beta chains below come from one sample, sequenced in a study of blood T cell repertoires in COVID-19. The method was immunoSEQ multiplex PCR; TCRdb's version includes in-frame clones alone and lacks a portion of them. Among roughly 150,000 clones listed, around 82% were seen once. Sequenced input: PBMCs or T cells enriched from blood (not recorded which). Every receptor here comes from a man aged 35 to 55 who had recovered from COVID-19.

The J gene is TRBJ2-7, the V gene TRBV21-1; the D call of TRBD2 is as the table states it, not checked on the DNA. TRBV21-1 is shown as a pseudogene. The CDR3 totals 13 residues. The CDR3 nucleotides are TGTGCCAGTCCCCCGGGGGGGGAGGACGAGCAGTACGTC. Translation gives CASPPGGEDEQYV.

The chain couples TRBV6-5 to TRBJ1-4; D is unclear. Germline CDR1 MNHEY, CDR2 SVGAGI. Trimming left V 8 bases short and J 0 bases short, with 7 bases between. CDR3 length: 13 amino acids. CDR3: CASGFATNEKLFF. The DNA for the CDR3 is TGTGCCAGCGGTTTCGCAACTAATGAAAAACTGTTTTTT.

This clone was seen a handful of times. The J gene is TRBJ2-7, the V gene TRBV24-1, with 7 positions matching TRBD1. CDR1 and CDR2 from the germline V gene are KGHDR and SFDVKD. The junction had 10 bases not matched to a gene; V was cut back by 3 bases and J by 6 bases. This CDR3 comprises 15 residues. DNA for the CDR3: TGTGCCACCAGTGATCCGGGACAGCGAACCCGCGAGCAGTACTTC. Protein: CATSDPGQRTREQYF.

This clone was detected only a few times. CDR3 in DNA: TGTGCCAGCAGCTTAGTTCCTACGGCTAGCGGGGGGTCGCAGTATTTT. It encodes CASSLVPTASGGSQYF. This rearrangement joins TRBV7-2 to TRBJ2-3, with 11 bases fitting TRBD2. The trim removed 1 base at V and 10 bases at J, leaving 10 bases unmatched. Germline assignment: CDR1 SGHTA and CDR2 FQGNSA. The CDR3 loop spans 16 amino acids. Full variable domain (missing parts from reference TRBV7-2 and TRBJ2-3): GAGVSQSPSNKVTEKGKDVELRCDPISGHTALYWYRQSLGQGLEFLIYFQGNSAPDKSGLPSDRFSAERTGGSVSTLTIQRTQQEDSAVYLCASSLVPTASGGSQYFGPGTRLTVL.

V is TRBV18 and J is TRBJ2-3, with 7 positions matching TRBD1. The CDR3 has 17 amino acids. J was trimmed by 2 bases and V by 1 base; bases with no gene match: 9. Germline V gene data show CDR1 as KGHSH and CDR2 as LQKENI. CDR3 residues: CASSPHGTAEFTDTQYF. CDR3 DNA sequence: TGTGCCAGCTCACCACATGGGACAGCCGAATTCACAGATACGCAGTATTTT.

CDR3 DNA: TGTGCCAGCAGCCAAGAGACACGGATGGTCGGCACAGATACGCAGTATTTT. This translates into CASSQETRMVGTDTQYF. This rearrangement joins TRBV4-2 to TRBJ2-3; D call uncertain. Trimming cost V 0 bases and J 1 base, with 14 bases left between them. The CDR3 runs to 17 residues. Germline V gene lookup returns CDR1 LGHNA and CDR2 YNFKEQ.

The chain carries TRBV5-1 and TRBJ1-2; D not resolved. Germline V gene lookup returns CDR1 SGHRS and CDR2 YFSETQ. The V end lost 0 bases, the J end lost 5 bases, and 8 bases lay between the germline ends. CDR3 length equals 13 residues. The CDR3 DNA follows: TGCGCCAGCAGCTTGGCCCCTGCGTATGGCTACACCTTC. This sequence encodes CASSLAPAYGYTF.

CDR3 DNA sequence: TGTGCACAAAGGTGTGGAGGGCAGTTCAAAAACATTCAGTACTTC. It encodes CAQRCGGQFKNIQYF. The genes are TRBV21-1 and TRBJ2-4; the table's D call TRBD2 went unverified against the DNA. TRBV21-1 is a pseudogene segment. This CDR3 contains 15 residues.

The gene calls are TRBV19 and TRBJ2-7, with 10 bases lining up with TRBD2. This CDR3 contains 16 residues. Germline CDR1 reads LNHDA; CDR2 reads SQIVND (reference sequence). V shed 5 bases and J 6 bases; nucleotides not matched to a gene: 13. The chain's CDR3 is CASSGLRKAGGIEQYF. CDR3 coding DNA: TGTGCCAGTAGTGGACTCCGAAAAGCGGGGGGGATCGAGCAGTACTTC.

The gene calls are TRBV5-1 and TRBJ2-5; 9 positions match TRBD2. This CDR3 is built from 16 residues. Trimming at V came to 4 bases and at J to 2 bases, leaving 9 bases not matched to a gene. Germline V CDR1 and CDR2: SGHRS, YFSETQ. The CDR3 loop reads CASSPLMAGGQETQYF. DNA for the CDR3: TGCGCCAGCAGCCCCCTTATGGCGGGGGGGCAAGAGACCCAGTACTTC.

The chain recombines TRBV7-2 with TRBJ1-5; 12 bases are shared with TRBD1. V lost 5 bases, J lost 2 bases, and 7 bases stayed unmatched. CDR3 length: 17 residues. Per the germline V gene, CDR1 is SGHTA and CDR2 is FQGNSA. The CDR3 loop reads CASSPGTGGGGNQPQHF. CDR3 DNA: TGTGCCAGCAGCCCCGGGACAGGGGGCGGGGGCAATCAGCCCCAGCATTTT.

The chain has TRBV9 and TRBJ1-1; 9 bases match TRBD1. The CDR3 runs 16 residues. Losses at the gene ends were 0 bases for V and 0 bases for J; bases not matched to a gene: 3. Looked up from germline, CDR1 is SGDLS and CDR2 is YYNGEE. The CDR3 protein is CASSVGGQGLNTEAFF. The DNA for the CDR3 is TGTGCCAGCAGCGTAGGGGGACAGGGATTGAACACTGAAGCTTTCTTT. Complete variable domain (other parts from reference TRBV9 and TRBJ1-1): DSGVTQTPKHLITATGQRVTLRCSPRSGDLSVYWYQQSLDQGLQFLIQYYNGEERAKGNILERFSAQQFPDLHSELNLSSLELGDSALYFCASSVGGQGLNTEAFFGQGTRLTVV.

The chain links TRBV15 to TRBJ2-3, with D possibly matching TRBD2 (5 bases). V lost 5 bases and J lost 6, with 18 bases in between. Germline CDR1 LNHNV, CDR2 YYDKDF (reference sequence). The CDR3 length is 15 residues. This chain's CDR3 is CATSARLSGIDTQYF. The CDR3 coding sequence is TGTGCCACCAGCGCGCGACTATCCGGCATCGATACGCAGTATTTT.

The chain combines TRBV7-6 with TRBJ1-5, with a weak D call TRBD1 (5 bases). V shed 0 bases and J shed 2 bases, with 8 bases lying between them. Per the germline V gene, CDR1 is SGHVS and CDR2 is FNYEAQ. The CDR3 spans 15 residues. The CDR3 reads CASSLAQGGNQPQHF. In DNA, the CDR3 is TGTGCCAGCAGCTTAGCGCAAGGGGGCAATCAGCCCCAGCATTTT.

This clone appeared a few times. V usage is TRBV3-1 (or the pseudogene TRBV3-2) and J usage is TRBJ1-6, with 7 positions matching TRBD1. This CDR3 comprises 18 residues. V gave up 4 bases and J gave up 0 bases; unmatched junction bases: 9. The germline V gene encodes CDR1 LGHDT and CDR2 YNNKEL (reference sequence). The CDR3 bases are TGTGCCAGCAGCCGAACGACAGGGCAGAGCTCCTATAATTCACCCCTCCACTTT. Translated, it gives CASSRTTGQSSYNSPLHF.